Given below is one TCR beta chain in context. Its cognate antigen is unknown. The data belong to a study of OX40 agonist ivuxolimab in advanced cancers. The overall study: The treatment was a fully human IgG2 OX40 agonist, ivuxolimab. General study results and limits: Expanded clones were, on average, more numerous among CD8+ T cells than CD4+. Patients with a partial response at 0.1-3.0 mg/kg had among the lowest clonal expansion.

Germline trimming cut 0 bases from V and 7 bases from J; bases unmatched to any gene: 4. The CDR3 covers 15 residues. CDR1 is SGHDT, CDR2 YYEEEE, per germline. Produced via immunoSEQ multiplex PCR; TCRdb's table is partial and in-frame only. The table records 60,000 or so clones, roughly 84% of them present only once. Material: CD4+ or CD8+ T cells sorted from blood, obtained in a trial of the OX40 agonist ivuxolimab. The chain recombines TRBV5-6 with TRBJ2-1; TRBD2 aligns across 10 bases. The TCR comes from an adult with an advanced solid tumor such as melanoma, head and neck, liver or kidney cancer. Here the CDR3 reads CASSLAQREGNEQFF. DNA for the CDR3: TGTGCCAGCAGCTTGGCGCAGCGGGAGGGAAATGAGCAGTTCTTC.